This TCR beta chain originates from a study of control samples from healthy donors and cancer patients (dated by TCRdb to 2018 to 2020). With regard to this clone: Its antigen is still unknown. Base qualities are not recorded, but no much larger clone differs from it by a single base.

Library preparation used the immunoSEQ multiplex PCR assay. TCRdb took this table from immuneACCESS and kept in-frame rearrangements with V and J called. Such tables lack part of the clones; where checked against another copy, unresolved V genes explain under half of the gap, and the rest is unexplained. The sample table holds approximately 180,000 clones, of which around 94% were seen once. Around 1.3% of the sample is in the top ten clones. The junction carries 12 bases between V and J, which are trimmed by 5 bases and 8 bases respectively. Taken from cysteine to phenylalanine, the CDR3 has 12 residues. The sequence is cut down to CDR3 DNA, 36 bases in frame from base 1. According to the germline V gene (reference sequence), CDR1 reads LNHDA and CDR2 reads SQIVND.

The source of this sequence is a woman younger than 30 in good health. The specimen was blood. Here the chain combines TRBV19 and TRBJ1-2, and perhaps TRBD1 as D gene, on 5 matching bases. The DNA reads TGTGCCAGTAGTCTGCAGGGCGGCGGCTACACCTTC. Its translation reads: CASSLQGGGYTF.